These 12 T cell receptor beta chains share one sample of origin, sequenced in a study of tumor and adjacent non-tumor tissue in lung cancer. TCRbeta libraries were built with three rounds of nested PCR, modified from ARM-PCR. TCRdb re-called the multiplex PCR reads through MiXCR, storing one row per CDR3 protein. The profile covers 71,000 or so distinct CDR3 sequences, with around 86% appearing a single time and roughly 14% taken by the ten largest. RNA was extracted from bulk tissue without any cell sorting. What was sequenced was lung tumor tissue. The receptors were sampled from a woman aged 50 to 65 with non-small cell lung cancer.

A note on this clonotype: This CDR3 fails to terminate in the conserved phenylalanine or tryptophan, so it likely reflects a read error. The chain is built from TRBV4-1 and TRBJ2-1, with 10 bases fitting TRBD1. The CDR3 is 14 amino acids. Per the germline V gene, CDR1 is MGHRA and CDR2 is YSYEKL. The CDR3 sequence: CTRSQGQGTHEQFL. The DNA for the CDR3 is TGCACCAGGAGCCAGGGACAGGGGACGCATGAGCAGTTCCTC.

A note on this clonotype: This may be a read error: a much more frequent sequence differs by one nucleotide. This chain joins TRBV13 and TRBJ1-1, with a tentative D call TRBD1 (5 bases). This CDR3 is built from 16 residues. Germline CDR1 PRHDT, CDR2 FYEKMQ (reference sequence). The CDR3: CTSSLGWTRGNTEAFF. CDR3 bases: TGTACCAGCAGCTTAGGATGGACAAGGGGAAACACCGAAGCTTTCTTT.

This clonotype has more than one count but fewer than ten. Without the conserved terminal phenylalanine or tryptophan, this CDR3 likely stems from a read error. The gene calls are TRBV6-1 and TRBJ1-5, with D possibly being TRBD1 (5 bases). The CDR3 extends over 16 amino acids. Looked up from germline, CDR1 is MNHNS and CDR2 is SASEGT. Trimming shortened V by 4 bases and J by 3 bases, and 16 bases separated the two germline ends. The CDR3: CASSGPVVGVNQPQHY. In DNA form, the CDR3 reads TGTGCCAGCAGTGGCCCAGTGGTAGGGGTCAATCAGCCCCAGCATTAT.

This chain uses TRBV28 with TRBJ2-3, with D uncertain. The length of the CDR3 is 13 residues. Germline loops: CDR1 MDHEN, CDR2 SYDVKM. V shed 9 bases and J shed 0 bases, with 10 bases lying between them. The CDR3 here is CASNQTSTDTQYF. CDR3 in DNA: TGTGCCAGTAACCAAACTAGCACAGATACGCAGTATTTT.

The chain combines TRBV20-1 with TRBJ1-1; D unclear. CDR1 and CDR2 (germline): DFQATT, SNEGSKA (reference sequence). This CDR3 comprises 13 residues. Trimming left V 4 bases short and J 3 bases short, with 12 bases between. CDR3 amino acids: CSAIEGRDTEAFF. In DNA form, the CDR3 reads TGCAGTGCTATAGAAGGTAGAGACACTGAAGCTTTCTTT.

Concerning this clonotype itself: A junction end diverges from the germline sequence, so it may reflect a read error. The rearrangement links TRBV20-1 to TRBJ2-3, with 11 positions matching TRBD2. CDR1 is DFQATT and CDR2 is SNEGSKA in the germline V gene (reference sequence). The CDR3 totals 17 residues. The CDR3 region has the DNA TGCAGTGCTCCCCAAAGTTCGTCTAGCGGGAGGACAGATACGCAGAATTTT. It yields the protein CSAPQSSSSGRTDTQNF.

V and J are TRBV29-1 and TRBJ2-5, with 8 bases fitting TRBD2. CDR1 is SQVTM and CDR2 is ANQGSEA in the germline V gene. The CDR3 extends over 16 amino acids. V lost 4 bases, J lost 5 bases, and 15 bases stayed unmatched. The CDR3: CSVAVNSGKVVETQYF. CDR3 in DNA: TGCAGCGTTGCTGTTAATAGCGGGAAGGTTGTGGAGACCCAGTACTTC.

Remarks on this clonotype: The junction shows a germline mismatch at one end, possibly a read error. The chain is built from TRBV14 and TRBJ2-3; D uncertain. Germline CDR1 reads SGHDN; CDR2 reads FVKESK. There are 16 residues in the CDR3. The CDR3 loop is CVSSPYQEFPTDTQYF. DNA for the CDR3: TGTGTCAGCAGCCCATACCAGGAGTTCCCCACGGATACGCAGTATTTT.

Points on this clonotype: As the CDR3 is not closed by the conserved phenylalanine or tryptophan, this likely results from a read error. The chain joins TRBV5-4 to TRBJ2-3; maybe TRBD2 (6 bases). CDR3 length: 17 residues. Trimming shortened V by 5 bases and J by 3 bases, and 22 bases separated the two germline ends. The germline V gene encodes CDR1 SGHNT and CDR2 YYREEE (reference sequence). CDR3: CASSYPAGGRVTDTQYY. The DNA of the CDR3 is TGTGCCAGCAGTTACCCAGCTGGAGGGCGTGTTACAGATACGCAGTATTAT.

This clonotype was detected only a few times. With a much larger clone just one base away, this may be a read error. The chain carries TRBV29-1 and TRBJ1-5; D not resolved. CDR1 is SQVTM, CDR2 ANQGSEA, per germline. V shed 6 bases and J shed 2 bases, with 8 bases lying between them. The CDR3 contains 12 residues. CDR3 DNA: TGCAGCGTCGCGGGCGGCAATCAGCCCCAGCATTTT. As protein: CSVAGGNQPQHF.

This CDR3 reads CASNLTSWSLYEQYF. In nucleotides, the CDR3 is TGTGCCAGCAACCTAACTAGCTGGAGTCTTTACGAGCAGTACTTC. This chain links TRBV4-2 with TRBJ2-7; TRBD2 might be the D (6 bases). The CDR3 has 15 residues. CDR1 and CDR2 (germline): LGHNA, YNFKEQ. Trimming took off 7 bases at V and 4 bases at J, with 20 bases between the two ends.

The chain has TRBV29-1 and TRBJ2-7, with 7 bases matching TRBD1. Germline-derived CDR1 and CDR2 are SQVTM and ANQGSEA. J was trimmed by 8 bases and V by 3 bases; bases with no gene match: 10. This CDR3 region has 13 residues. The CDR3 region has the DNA TGCAGCGTTGAGGAACAGGGGTCTTACAAGCAGTACTTC. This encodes CSVEEQGSYKQYF.